A single sample gave rise to the 2 T cell receptor beta chains below, sequenced in a study of CD8 T cells in Susac syndrome. Random hexamers primed reverse transcription of about 0.45 to 1 ug RNA. TCRdb called the immunoSEQ multiplex PCR reads again in MiXCR, with one record for every CDR3 protein. The sample lists about 300,000 distinct CDR3 sequences; roughly nine tenths were seen once. Sequenced input: CD4+ T cells from PBMCs. These receptors were obtained from a human donor with multiple sclerosis.

The gene calls are TRBV3-1 and TRBJ2-5, with 7 bases that match TRBD2. Looked up from germline, CDR1 is LGHDT and CDR2 is YNNKEL (reference sequence). The CDR3 loop spans 15 amino acids. V gave up 4 bases and J gave up 5 bases; unmatched junction bases: 10. The CDR3 bases are TGTGCCAGCAGCCGCGAACTAGCGTATGGGGAGACCCAGTACTTC. It yields the protein CASSRELAYGETQYF.

The genes are TRBV7-2 and TRBJ1-2; D may be TRBD1 (5 bases). This CDR3 contains 16 residues. Germline assignment: CDR1 SGHTA and CDR2 FQGNSA. The V and J ends lost 2 bases and 4 bases respectively, with 17 bases between them. CDR3 sequence: CASSLTGEGIPYGYTF. The CDR3 DNA reads as TGTGCCAGCAGCTTAACGGGGGAAGGGATACCCTATGGCTACACCTTC.